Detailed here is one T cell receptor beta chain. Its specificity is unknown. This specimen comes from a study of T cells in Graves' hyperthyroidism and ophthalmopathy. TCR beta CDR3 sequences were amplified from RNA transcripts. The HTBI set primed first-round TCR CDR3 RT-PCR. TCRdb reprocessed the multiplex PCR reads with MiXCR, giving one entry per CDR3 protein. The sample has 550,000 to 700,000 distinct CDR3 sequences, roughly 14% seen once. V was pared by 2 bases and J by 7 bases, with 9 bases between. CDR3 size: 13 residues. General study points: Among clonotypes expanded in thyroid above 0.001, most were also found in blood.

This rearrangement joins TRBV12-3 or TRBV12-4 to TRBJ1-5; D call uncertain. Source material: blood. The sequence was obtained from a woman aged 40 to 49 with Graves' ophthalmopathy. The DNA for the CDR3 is TGTGCCAGCAGTTTATTCATAAGCCAGCCCCAGCATTTT. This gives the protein CASSLFISQPQHF.